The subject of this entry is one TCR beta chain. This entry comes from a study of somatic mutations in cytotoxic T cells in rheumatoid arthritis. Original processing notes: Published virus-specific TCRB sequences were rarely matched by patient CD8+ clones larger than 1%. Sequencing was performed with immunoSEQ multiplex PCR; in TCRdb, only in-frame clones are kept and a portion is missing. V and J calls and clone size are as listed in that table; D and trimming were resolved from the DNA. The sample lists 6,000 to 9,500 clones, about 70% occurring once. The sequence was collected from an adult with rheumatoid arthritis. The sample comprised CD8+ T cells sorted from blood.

Here the CDR3 reads CATVLAFGGDEQFF. The CDR3 DNA reads as TGTGCCACCGTATTAGCCTTCGGCGGCGATGAGCAGTTCTTC. The chain employs TRBV19 and TRBJ2-1, with D uncertain. V lost 10 bases and J 8 bases, leaving 21 bases between the germline ends. Germline lookup yields CDR1 LNHDA and CDR2 SQIVND (reference sequence). This CDR3 has 14 residues. Full variable domain (remainder filled in from reference TRBV19 and TRBJ2-1): DGGITQSPKYLFRKEGQNVTLSCEQNLNHDAMYWYRQDPGQGLRLIYYSQIVNDFQKGDIAEGYSVSREKKESFPLTVTSAQKNPTAFYLCATVLAFGGDEQFFGPGTRLTVL.